This T cell receptor (beta chain) is drawn from a study of T cells after somatic rescue of genetic block. V was trimmed by 1 base and J by 5 bases, leaving 17 bases between them. Germline values: CDR1 MDHEN, CDR2 SYDVKM. The CDR3 covers 17 residues. As to this clone: Within the sample, other DNA sequences also encode this same CDR3.

Assay used: immunoSEQ multiplex PCR; TCRdb lists only in-frame clones, some missing. Of about 15,000 clones in the sample, over 60% were seen once. This chain joins TRBV28 and TRBJ2-2, with D perhaps TRBD1 (7 bases). Sequencing was carried out using peripheral blood mononuclear cells (PBMCs). This clonotype was sampled from a man between 18 and 35 years old. CDR3 nucleotide sequence: TGTGCCAGCAGTTTATTGTTCCTACAGGGGAGGACCGGGGAGCTGTTTTTT. This encodes CASSLLFLQGRTGELFF. Combining the CDR3 with reference TRBV28 and TRBJ2-2 gives the whole variable domain DVKVTQSSRYLVKRTGEKVFLECVQDMDHENMFWYRQDPGLGLRLIYFSYDVKMKEKGDIPEGYSVSREKKERFSLILESASTNQTSMYLCASSLLFLQGRTGELFFGEGSRLTVL.